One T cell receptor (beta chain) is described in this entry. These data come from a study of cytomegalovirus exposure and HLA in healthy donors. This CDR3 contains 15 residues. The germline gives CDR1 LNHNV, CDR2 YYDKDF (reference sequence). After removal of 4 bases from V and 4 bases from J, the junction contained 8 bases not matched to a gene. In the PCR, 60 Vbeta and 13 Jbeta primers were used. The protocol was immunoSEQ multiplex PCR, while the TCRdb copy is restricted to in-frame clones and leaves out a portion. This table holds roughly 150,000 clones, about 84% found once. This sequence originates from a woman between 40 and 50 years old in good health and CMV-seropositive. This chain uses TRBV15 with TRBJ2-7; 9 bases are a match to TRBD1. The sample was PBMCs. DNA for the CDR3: TGTGCCACCAGCACCGGGACAGGGATCGTTTACGAGCAGTACTTC. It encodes CATSTGTGIVYEQYF.